The entry below describes one T cell receptor (beta chain). Its antigen is still unknown. TCRdb re-analysed the 5' RACE reads in MiXCR, keeping a single row per CDR3 protein. The repertoire holds around 82,000 distinct CDR3 sequences, with 9.5% to 15% as singletons. Germline CDR1 is MNHNY and CDR2 is SVGAGI (reference sequence). V shed 2 bases and J shed 7 bases, with 12 bases lying between them. The CDR3 has 14 residues. The data derive from a study of T-cell memory formation after mild COVID-19. Study-wide results and caveats: The second-wave clones peaking on day 37 were not confirmed as SARS-CoV-2-specific.

Sequences were obtained from PBMCs or a T cell subset sorted from them (not recorded which). This clonotype was obtained from a man younger than 30 who had mild COVID-19 (a few samples of this study predate the infection). Cell type and time point are not known. This rearrangement joins TRBV6-6 to TRBJ2-4, with D possibly being TRBD2 (7 bases). The CDR3 spells CASSYAGASNIQYF. In DNA form, the CDR3 reads TGTGCCAGCAGTTACGCGGGGGCCAGCAACATTCAGTACTTC.